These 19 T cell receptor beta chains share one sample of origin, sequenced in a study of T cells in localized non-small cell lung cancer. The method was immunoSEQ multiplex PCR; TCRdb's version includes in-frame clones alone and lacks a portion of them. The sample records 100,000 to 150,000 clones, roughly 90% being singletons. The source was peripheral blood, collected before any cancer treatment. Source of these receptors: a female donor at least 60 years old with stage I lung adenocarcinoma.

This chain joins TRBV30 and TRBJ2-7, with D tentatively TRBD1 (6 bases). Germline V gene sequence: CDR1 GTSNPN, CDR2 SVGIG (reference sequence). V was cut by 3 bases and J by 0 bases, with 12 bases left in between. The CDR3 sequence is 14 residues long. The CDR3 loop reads CAWRKGGSSYEQYF. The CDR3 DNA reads TGTGCCTGGAGGAAAGGGGGAAGCTCCTACGAGCAGTACTTC. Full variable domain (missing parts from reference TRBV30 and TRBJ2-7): SQTIHQWPATLVQPVGSPLSLECTVEGTSNPNLYWYRQAAGRGLQLLFYSVGIGQISSEVPQNLSASRPQDRQFILSSKKLLLSDSGFYLCAWRKGGSSYEQYFGPGTRLTVT.

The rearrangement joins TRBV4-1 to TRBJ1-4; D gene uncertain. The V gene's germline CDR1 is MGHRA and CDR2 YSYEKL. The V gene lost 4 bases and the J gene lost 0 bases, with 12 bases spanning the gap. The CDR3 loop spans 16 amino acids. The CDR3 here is CASSRIDRSTNEKLFF. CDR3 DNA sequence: TGCGCCAGCAGCCGTATTGACCGTTCAACTAATGAAAAACTGTTTTTT.

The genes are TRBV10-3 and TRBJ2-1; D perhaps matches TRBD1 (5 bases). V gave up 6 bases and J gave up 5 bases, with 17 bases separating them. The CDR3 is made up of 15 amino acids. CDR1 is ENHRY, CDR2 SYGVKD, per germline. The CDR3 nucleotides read TGTGCCATCAGGGATGGGCCTAGGACAAACAATGAGCAGTTCTTC. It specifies CAIRDGPRTNNEQFF.

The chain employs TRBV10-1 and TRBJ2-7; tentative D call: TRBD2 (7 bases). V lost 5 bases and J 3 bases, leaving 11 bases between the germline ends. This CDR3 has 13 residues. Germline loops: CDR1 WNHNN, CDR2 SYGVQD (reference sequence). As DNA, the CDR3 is TGCGCCAGCAGTCCGGGGGGCGGCTACGAGCAGTACTTC. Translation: CASSPGGGYEQYF.

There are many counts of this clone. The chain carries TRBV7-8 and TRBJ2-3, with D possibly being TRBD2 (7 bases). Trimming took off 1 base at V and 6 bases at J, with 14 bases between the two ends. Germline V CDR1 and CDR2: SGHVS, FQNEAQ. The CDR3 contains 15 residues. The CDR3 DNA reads TGTGCCAGCAGCTTAGGGGCAGGGGAGGGGGATACGCAGTATTTT. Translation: CASSLGAGEGDTQYF.

CDR3 sequence reads: CASSQRGQGGSGANVLTF. CDR3 in DNA: TGCGCCAGCAGCCAAAGAGGACAGGGGGGGTCTGGGGCCAACGTCCTGACTTTC. The chain uses TRBV4-1 and TRBJ2-6; 10 bases fit TRBD1. The V gene's germline CDR1 is MGHRA and CDR2 YSYEKL. The V gene end was trimmed by 2 bases and the J gene end by 1 base; junction bases not matched to a gene: 5. The CDR3 contains 18 residues.

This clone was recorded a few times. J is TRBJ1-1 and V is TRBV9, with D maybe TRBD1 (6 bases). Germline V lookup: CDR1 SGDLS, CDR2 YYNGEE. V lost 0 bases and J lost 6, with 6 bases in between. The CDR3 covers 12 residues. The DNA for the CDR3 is TGTGCCAGCAGCGTAGAGGGGGCTGAAGCTTTCTTT. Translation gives CASSVEGAEAFF.

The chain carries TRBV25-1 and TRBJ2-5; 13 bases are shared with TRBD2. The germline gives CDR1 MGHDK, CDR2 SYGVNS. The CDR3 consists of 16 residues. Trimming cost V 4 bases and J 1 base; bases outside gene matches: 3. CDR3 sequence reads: CASSGGLAGIQETQYF. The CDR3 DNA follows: TGTGCCAGCAGTGGGGGACTAGCGGGAATCCAAGAGACCCAGTACTTC. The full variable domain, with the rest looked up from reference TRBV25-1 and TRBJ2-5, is EADIYQTPRYLVIGTGKKITLECSQTMGHDKMYWYQQDPGMELHLIHYSYGVNSTEKGDLSSESTVSRIRTEHFPLTLESARPSHTSQYLCASSGGLAGIQETQYFGPGTRLLVL.

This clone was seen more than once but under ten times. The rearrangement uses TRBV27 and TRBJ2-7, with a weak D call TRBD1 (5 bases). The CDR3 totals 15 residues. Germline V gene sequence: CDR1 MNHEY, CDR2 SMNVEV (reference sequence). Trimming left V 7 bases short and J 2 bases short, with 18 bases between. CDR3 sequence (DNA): TGTGCCAGCACCCCAAGGGGCACACAACCCTACGAGCAGTACTTC. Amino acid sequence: CASTPRGTQPYEQYF.

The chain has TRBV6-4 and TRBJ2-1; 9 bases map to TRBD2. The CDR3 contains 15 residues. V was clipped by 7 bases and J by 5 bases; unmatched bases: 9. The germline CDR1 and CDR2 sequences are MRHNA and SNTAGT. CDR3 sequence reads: CASKAAGGTNNEQFF. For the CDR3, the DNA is TGTGCCAGCAAAGCGGCGGGAGGGACGAACAATGAGCAGTTCTTC.

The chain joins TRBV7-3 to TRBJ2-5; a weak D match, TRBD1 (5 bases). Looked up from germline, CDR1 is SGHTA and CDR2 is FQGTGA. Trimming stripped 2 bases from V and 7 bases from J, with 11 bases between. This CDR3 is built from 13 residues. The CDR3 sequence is CASSLAVQGTQYF. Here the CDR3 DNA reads TGTGCCAGCAGCTTAGCGGTCCAGGGGACCCAGTACTTC.

The CDR3 here is CASSISTGGYTF. The DNA for the CDR3 is TGTGCCAGTAGTATATCGACAGGGGGCTACACCTTC. The chain combines TRBV19 with TRBJ1-2; 7 bases fit TRBD1. The CDR3 is made up of 12 amino acids. Trimming cost V 2 bases and J 8 bases; bases outside gene matches: 2. Germline loops: CDR1 LNHDA, CDR2 SQIVND (reference sequence). The full variable domain, rest sourced from reference TRBV19 and TRBJ1-2, is DGGITQSPKYLFRKEGQNVTLSCEQNLNHDAMYWYRQDPGQGLRLIYYSQIVNDFQKGDIAEGYSVSREKKESFPLTVTSAQKNPTAFYLCASSISTGGYTFGSGTRLTVV.

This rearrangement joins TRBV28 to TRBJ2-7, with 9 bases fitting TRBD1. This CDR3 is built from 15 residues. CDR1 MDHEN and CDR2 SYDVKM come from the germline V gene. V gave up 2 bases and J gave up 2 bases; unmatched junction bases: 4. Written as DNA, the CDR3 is TGTGCCAGCAGTTTAGGGACAGGGTTCACCTACGAGCAGTACTTC. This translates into CASSLGTGFTYEQYF.

The CDR3 here is CASSSRTGSYNEQFF. Here the CDR3 DNA reads TGTGCCAGCAGTTCGAGGACAGGGTCCTACAATGAGCAGTTCTTC. The chain recombines TRBV28 with TRBJ2-1, with TRBD1 matching over 8 bases. With V trimmed by 4 bases and J by 1 base, 3 bases remained unmatched. Germline V gives CDR1 MDHEN, CDR2 SYDVKM. This CDR3 is 15 amino acids long.

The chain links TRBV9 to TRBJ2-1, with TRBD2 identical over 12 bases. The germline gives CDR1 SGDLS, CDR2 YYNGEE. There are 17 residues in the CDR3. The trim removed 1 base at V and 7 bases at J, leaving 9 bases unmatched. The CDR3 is CASSVTRTSGIGNEQFF. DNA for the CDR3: TGTGCCAGCAGCGTAACCCGGACTAGCGGGATTGGTAATGAGCAGTTCTTC.

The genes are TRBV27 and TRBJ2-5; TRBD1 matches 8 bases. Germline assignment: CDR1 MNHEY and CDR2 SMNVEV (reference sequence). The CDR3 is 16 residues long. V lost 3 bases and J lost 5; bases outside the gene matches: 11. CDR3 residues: CASSLTGVLSGETQYF. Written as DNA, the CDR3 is TGTGCCAGCAGTTTGACAGGGGTTTTATCGGGGGAGACCCAGTACTTC.

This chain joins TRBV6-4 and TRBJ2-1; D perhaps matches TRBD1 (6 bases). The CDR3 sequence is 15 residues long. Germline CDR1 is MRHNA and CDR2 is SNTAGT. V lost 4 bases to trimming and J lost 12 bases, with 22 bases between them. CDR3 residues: CASSANPGTQSRQFF. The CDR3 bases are TGTGCCAGCAGTGCCAATCCCGGGACACAAAGTCGGCAGTTCTTC.

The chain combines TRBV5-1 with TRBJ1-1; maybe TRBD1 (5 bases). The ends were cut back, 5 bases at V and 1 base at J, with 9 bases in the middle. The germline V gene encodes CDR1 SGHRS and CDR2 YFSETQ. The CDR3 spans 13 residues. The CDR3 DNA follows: TGCGCCAGCAGAATCGACAGGAACACTGAAGCTTTCTTT. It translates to CASRIDRNTEAFF. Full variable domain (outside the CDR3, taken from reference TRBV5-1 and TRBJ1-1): KAGVTQTPRYLIKTRGQQVTLSCSPISGHRSVSWYQQTPGQGLQFLFEYFSETQRNKGNFPGRFSGRQFSNSRSEMNVSTLELGDSALYLCASRIDRNTEAFFGQGTRLTVV.

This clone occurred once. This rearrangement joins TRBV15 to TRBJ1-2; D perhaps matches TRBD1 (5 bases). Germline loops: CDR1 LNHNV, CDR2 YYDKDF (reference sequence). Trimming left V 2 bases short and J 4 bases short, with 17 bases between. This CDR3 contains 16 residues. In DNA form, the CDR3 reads TGTGCCACCAGCAGACCGACCGGGAGGGGTATCTATGGCTACACCTTC. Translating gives CATSRPTGRGIYGYTF.